This T cell receptor beta chain is drawn from a study of T cell changes during pregnancy in multiple sclerosis. Assay used: immunoSEQ multiplex PCR; TCRdb lists only in-frame clones, some missing. The data contain some 44,000 clones, about 85% of them singletons. V was pared by 8 bases and J by 3 bases, with 6 bases of the junction left unmatched. The CDR3 has 14 amino acids. Germline CDR1 MNHEY, CDR2 SVGAGI. The sequencing used CD4+ T cells from peripheral blood mononuclear cells, collected after pregnancy. The V gene is TRBV6-5, the J gene TRBJ1-2; TRBD1 matches 10 bases. The receptor comes from a female donor with multiple sclerosis, enrolled in a pregnancy study. CDR3 residues: CASGPGQGYYGYTF. The CDR3 DNA is TGTGCCAGCGGTCCGGGACAGGGGTACTATGGCTACACCTTC.